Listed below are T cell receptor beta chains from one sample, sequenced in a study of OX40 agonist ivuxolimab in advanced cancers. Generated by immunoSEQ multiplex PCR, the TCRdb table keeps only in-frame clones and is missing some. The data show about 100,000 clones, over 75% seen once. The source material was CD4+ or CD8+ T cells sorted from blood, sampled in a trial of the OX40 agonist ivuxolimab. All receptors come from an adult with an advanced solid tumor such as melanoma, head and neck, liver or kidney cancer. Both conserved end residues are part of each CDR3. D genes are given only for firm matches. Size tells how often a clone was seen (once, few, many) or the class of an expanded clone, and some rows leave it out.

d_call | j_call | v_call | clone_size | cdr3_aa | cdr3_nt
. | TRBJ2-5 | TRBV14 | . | CASSQRRSSRYF | TGTGCCAGCAGCCAAAGACGGTCCTCAAGGTACTTC
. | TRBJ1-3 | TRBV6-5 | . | CASRPRTLGNTIYF | TGTGCCAGCAGGCCCCGGACACTAGGAAACACCATATATTTT
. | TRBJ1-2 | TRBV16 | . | CASSLRRGAAYGYTF | TGTGCCAGCAGCCTGCGAAGGGGCGCGGCCTATGGCTACACCTTC
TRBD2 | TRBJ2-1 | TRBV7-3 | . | CASSFGTSGTVEQFF | TGTGCCAGCAGCTTTGGGACTAGCGGGACGGTTGAGCAGTTCTTC
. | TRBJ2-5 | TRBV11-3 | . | CASSFSGQETQYF | TGTGCCAGCAGCTTTAGCGGCCAAGAGACCCAGTACTTC
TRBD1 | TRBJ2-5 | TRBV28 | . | CASSTPGTGRLGETQYF | TGTGCCAGCAGCACTCCCGGGACAGGGAGATTGGGGGAGACCCAGTACTTC
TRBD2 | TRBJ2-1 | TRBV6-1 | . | CASTATSGRANEQFF | TGTGCCAGCACCGCGACTAGCGGGAGGGCAAATGAGCAGTTCTTC
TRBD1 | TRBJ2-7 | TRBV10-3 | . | CAIAPGTGFSYEQYF | TGTGCCATCGCCCCCGGGACAGGGTTTTCCTACGAGCAGTACTTC
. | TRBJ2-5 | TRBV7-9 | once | CASSPRGTSQETQYF | TGTGCCAGCAGCCCCCGGGGCACTTCACAAGAGACCCAGTACTTC
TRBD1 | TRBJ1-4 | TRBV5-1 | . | CASSLWTGDEKLFF | TGCGCCAGCAGCTTATGGACAGGGGACGAAAAACTGTTTTTT
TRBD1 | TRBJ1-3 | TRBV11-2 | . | CASSLGQGLLSGNTIYF | TGTGCCAGCAGCTTGGGACAGGGACTTCTTTCTGGAAACACCATATATTTT
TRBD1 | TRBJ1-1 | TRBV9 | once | CASSAGTGGSEAFF | TGTGCCAGCAGCGCCGGGACAGGGGGTTCTGAAGCTTTCTTT
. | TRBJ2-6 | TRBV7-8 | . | CASSLNLQAGANVLTF | TGTGCCAGCAGCTTAAATCTTCAGGCTGGGGCCAACGTCCTGACTTTC
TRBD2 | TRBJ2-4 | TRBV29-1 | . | CSVERGGAGAKNIQYF | TGCAGCGTTGAACGGGGGGGTGCCGGGGCCAAAAACATTCAGTACTTC
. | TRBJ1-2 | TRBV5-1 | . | CASSSGSRANYGYTF | TGCGCCAGCAGCTCCGGGTCCCGAGCTAACTATGGCTACACCTTC
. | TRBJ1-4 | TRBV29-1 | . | CSARGSSVEKLFF | TGCAGCGCCCGTGGCTCATCAGTAGAAAAACTGTTTTTT
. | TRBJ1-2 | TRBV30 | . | CAWSGGDINYGYTF | TGTGCCTGGAGTGGGGGGGATATTAACTATGGCTACACCTTC
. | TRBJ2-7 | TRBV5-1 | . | CASSVTFGNYEQYF | TGCGCCAGCAGCGTTACTTTCGGGAACTACGAGCAGTACTTC
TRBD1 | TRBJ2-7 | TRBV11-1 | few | CASSFEGGASYEQYF | TGTGCCAGCAGCTTCGAAGGGGGCGCCTCCTACGAGCAGTACTTC
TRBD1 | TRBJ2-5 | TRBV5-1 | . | CASSNEGQSKETQYF | TGCGCCAGCAGCAACGAGGGACAGTCCAAAGAGACCCAGTACTTC
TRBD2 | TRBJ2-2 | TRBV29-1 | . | CSGRAGVNTGELFF | TGCAGCGGCCGAGCGGGAGTAAACACCGGGGAGCTGTTTTTT
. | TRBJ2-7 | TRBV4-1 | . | CASSQDLGAKFHYEQYF | TGCGCCAGCAGCCAAGATCTCGGGGCGAAATTCCACTACGAGCAGTACTTC
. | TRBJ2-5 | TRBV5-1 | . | CASSLGVLGTQETQYF | TGCGCCAGCAGCTTGGGAGTTTTGGGGACTCAAGAGACCCAGTACTTC
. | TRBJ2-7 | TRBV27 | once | CASSKQTGKTYEQYF | TGTGCCAGCAGTAAGCAGACAGGAAAAACCTACGAGCAGTACTTC
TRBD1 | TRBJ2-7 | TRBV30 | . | CACLQRGHEQYF | TGTGCCTGCCTGCAGAGGGGGCACGAGCAGTACTTC
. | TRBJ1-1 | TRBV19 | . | CASSTLRRTKNTEAFF | TGTGCCAGTAGTACCCTTAGACGAACCAAGAACACTGAAGCTTTCTTT
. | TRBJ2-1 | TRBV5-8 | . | CASSVDGGGYNEQFF | TGTGCCAGCAGCGTCGACGGGGGAGGCTACAATGAGCAGTTCTTC
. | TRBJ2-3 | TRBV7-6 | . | CASSLGPSTDTQYF | TGTGCCAGCAGCCTTGGACCTAGCACAGATACGCAGTATTTT